This T cell receptor (beta chain) was captured in a study of blood T cells in healthy people across ages. Study outcomes and limitations: The recorded TCR beta diversity per million T cells decreased in a roughly linear manner with age. The study regarded diversity estimates from one million T cells as underestimates.

Trimming at V came to 8 bases and at J to 7 bases, leaving 10 bases not matched to a gene. This CDR3 comprises 13 residues. CDR1 is MDHEN and CDR2 is SYDVKM in the germline V gene. With regard to this clonotype: What it binds is not known.

A second PCR, run for roughly 7 to 11 cycles, used a sample-barcoded 5' primer plus a J-beta primer mix. Each CDR3 protein is one row after TCRdb ran MiXCR on the 5' RACE reads. The sample includes about 1 million distinct CDR3 sequences, approximately 26% of them seen just once. The sample was also linked to a second study, of T cells of mothers and their children. That source adds: Mothers and children who were related shared slightly more overlap than unrelated pairs, but not significantly more. At a sensitivity of around 100 clones per million clonotypes, no persistent microchimeric T cell clones appeared.

The origin of this receptor is a girl aged 2 to 9 in good health. The chain combines TRBV28 with TRBJ2-7, with 8 bases lining up with TRBD1. The source material was blood. The CDR3 DNA follows: TGTGCCAGCCAACGGACAGGGTCGGAGGAGCAGTACTTC. Protein sequence: CASQRTGSEEQYF.